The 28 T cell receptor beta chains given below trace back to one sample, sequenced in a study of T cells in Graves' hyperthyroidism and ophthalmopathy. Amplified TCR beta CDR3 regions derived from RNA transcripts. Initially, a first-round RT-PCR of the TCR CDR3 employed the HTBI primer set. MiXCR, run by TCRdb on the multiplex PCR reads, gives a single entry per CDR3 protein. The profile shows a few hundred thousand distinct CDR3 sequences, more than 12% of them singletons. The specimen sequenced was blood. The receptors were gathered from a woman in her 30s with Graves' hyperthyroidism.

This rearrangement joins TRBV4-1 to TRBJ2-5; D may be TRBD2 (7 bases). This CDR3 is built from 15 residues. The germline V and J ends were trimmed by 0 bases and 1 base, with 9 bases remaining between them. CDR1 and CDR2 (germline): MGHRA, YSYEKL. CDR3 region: CASSQEGGAQETQYF. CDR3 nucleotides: TGCGCCAGCAGCCAAGAGGGGGGGGCCCAAGAGACCCAGTACTTC.

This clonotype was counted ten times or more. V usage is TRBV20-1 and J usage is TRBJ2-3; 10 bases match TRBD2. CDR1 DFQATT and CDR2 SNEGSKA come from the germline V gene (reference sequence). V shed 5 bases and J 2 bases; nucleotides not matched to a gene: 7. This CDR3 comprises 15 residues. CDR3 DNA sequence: TGCAGTGCTCCTCTAGCGGGAGACCTCACAGATACGCAGTATTTT. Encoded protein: CSAPLAGDLTDTQYF.

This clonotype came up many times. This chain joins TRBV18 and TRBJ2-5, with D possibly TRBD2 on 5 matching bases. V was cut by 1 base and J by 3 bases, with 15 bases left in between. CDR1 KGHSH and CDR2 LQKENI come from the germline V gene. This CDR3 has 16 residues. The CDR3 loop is CASSPQRVAEKETQYF. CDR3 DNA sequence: TGTGCCAGCTCACCACAGAGGGTGGCTGAGAAAGAGACCCAGTACTTC.

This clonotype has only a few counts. The DNA for the CDR3 is TGTGCCAGTGCCTTGGGAGGCGGCATTAATGAAAAACTGTTTTTT. Translation: CASALGGGINEKLFF. The V call is TRBV19, the J call TRBJ1-4; D gene uncertain. CDR1 and CDR2 from the germline V gene are LNHDA and SQIVND (reference sequence). V was pared by 8 bases and J by 4 bases, with 17 bases between. The CDR3 extends over 15 amino acids.

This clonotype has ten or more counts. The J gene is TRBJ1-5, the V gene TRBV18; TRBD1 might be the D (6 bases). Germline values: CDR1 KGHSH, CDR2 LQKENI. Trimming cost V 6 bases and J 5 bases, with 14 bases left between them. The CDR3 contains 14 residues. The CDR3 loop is CASSLQGNDQPQHF. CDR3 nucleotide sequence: TGTGCCAGCTCTCTACAGGGAAACGATCAGCCCCAGCATTTT.

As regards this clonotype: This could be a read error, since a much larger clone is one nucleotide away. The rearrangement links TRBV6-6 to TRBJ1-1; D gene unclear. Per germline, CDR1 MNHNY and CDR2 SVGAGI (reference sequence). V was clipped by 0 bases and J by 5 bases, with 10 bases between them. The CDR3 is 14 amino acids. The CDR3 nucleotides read TGTGCCAGCAGTTACTCGATGTCGAAAACTGAAGCTTTCTTT. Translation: CASSYSMSKTEAFF.

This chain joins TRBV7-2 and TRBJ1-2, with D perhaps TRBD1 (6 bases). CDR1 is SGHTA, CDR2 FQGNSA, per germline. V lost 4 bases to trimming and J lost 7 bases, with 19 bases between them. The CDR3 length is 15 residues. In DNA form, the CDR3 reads TGTGCCAGCAGCTGGACTCCTTCGGGGGCGGGTGGCTACACCTTC. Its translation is CASSWTPSGAGGYTF.

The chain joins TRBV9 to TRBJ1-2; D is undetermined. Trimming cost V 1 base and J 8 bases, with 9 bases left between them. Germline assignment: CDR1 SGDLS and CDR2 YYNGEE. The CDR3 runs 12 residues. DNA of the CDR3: TGTGCCAGCAGCGTATCGGGCATAGGCTACACCTTC. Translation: CASSVSGIGYTF.

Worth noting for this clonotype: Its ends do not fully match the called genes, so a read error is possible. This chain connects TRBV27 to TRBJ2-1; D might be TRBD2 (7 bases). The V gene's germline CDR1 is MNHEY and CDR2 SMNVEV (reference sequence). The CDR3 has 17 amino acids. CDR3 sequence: CASSLSGGGPSYNEQLF. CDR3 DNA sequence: TGTGCCAGCAGTTTATCTGGCGGGGGCCCGTCCTACAATGAGCAGCTCTTC.

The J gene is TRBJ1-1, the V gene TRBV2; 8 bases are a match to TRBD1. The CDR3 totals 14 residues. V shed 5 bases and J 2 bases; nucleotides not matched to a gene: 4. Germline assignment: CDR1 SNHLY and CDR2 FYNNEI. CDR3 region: CASSSGQANTEAFF. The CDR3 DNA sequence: TGTGCCAGCAGTTCGGGACAGGCCAACACTGAAGCTTTCTTT.

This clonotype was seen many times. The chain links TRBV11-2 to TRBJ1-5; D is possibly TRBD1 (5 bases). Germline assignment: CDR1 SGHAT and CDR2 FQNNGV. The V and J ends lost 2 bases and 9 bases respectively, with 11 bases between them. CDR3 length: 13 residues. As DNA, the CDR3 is TGTGCCAGCAGCTTACTGACAGAAACGCCCCAGCATTTT. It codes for CASSLLTETPQHF.

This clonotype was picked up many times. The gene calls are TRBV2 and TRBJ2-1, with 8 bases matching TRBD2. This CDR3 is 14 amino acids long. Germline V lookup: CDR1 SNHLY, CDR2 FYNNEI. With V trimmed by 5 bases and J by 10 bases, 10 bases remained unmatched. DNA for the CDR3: TGTGCCAGCAGTCCCCGCACTAGCGGAGGGGAGCAGTTCTTC. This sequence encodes CASSPRTSGGEQFF.

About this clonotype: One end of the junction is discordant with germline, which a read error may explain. The CDR3 region has the DNA TGTGCCGGCAGTTACACCCGGGACTCCAACACCGGGGAGCTGTTTTTT. As protein: CAGSYTRDSNTGELFF. This rearrangement joins TRBV6-5 to TRBJ2-2, with TRBD2 as a possible D gene (6 bases). Germline lookup yields CDR1 MNHEY and CDR2 SVGAGI. This CDR3 has 16 residues.

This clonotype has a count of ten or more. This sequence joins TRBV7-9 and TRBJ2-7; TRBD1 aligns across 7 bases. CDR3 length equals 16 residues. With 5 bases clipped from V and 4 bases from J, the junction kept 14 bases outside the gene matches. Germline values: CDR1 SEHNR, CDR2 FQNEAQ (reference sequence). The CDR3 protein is CASSEAGRGNGYEQYF. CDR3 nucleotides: TGTGCCAGCAGCGAAGCCGGCAGGGGGAACGGGTACGAGCAGTACTTC.

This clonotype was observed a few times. Written as DNA, the CDR3 is TGTGCCTGGCGCACTAGCGGGCAGACCTTGAGAGATACGCAGTATTTT. Its protein product is CAWRTSGQTLRDTQYF. The chain is built from TRBV30 and TRBJ2-3; 9 positions match TRBD2. V lost 5 bases to trimming and J lost 5 bases; unmatched junction nucleotides: 14. CDR1 is GTSNPN and CDR2 is SVGIG in the germline V gene (reference sequence). There are 16 residues in the CDR3.

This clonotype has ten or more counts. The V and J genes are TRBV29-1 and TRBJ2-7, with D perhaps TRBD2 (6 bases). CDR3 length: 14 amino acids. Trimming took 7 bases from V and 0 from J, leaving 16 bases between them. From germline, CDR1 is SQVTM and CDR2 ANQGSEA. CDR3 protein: CSASSATSSYEQYF. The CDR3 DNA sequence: TGCAGCGCCTCTTCTGCGACTAGCTCCTACGAGCAGTACTTC.

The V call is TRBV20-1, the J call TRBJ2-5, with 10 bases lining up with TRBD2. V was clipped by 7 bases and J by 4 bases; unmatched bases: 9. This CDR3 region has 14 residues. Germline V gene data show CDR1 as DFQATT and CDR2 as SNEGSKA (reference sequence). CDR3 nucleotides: TGCAGTGGGGAAGCGGGAGGGGGGAGAGAGACCCAGTACTTC. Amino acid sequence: CSGEAGGGRETQYF.

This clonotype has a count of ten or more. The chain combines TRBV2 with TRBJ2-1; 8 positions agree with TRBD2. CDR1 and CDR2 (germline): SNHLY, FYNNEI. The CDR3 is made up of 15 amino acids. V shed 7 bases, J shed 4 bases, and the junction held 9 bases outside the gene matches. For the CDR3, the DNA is TGTGCCAGCATTGGACTAGCCAACACTTACAATGAGCAGTTCTTC. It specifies CASIGLANTYNEQFF.

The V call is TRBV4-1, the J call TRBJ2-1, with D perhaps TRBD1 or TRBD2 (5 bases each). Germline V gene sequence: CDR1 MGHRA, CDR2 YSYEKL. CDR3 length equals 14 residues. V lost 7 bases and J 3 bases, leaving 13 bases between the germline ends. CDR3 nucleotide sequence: TGCGCCAGCAACCGCCGAGGGGTCTACAATGAGCAGTTCTTC. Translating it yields CASNRRGVYNEQFF.

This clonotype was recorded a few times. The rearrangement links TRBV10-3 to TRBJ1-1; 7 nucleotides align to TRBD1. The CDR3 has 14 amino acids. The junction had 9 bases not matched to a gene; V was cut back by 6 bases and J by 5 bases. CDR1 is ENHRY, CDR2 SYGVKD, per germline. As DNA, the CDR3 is TGTGCCATCAGCTTCAGGGGGACTTCGACTGAAGCTTTCTTT. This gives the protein CAISFRGTSTEAFF.

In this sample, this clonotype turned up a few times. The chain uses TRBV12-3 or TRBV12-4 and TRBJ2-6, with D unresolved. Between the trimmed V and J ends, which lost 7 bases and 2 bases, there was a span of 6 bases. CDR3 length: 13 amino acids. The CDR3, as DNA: TGTGCCAGCACCTCCCCTGGGGCCAACGTCCTGACTTTC. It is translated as CASTSPGANVLTF.

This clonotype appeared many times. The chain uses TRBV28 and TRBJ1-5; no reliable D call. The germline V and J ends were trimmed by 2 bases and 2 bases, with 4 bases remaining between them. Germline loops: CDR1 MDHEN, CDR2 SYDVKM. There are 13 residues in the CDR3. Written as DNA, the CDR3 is TGTGCCAGCAGTTTACCGGGCAATCAGCCCCAGCATTTT. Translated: CASSLPGNQPQHF.

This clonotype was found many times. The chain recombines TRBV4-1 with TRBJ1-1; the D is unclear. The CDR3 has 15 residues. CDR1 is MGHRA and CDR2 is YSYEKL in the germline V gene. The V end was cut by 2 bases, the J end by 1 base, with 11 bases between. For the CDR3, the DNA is TGCGCCAGCAGCCAACCTCCGGACGGGAACACTGAAGCTTTCTTT. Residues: CASSQPPDGNTEAFF.

DNA for the CDR3: TGCAGTGCTAGAGCCACTACTACCGGGGAGCTGTTTTTT. Encoded protein: CSARATTTGELFF. The chain links TRBV20-1 to TRBJ2-2, with D hard to call. This CDR3 is built from 13 residues. CDR1 DFQATT and CDR2 SNEGSKA come from the germline V gene (reference sequence). The germline V and J ends were trimmed by 1 base and 5 bases, with 8 bases remaining between them.

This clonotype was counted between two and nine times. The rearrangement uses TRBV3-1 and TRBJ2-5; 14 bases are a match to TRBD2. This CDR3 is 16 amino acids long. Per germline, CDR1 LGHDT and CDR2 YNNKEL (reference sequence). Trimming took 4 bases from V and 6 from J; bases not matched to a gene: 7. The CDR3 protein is CASSRGLAGAYKTQYF. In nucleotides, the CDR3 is TGTGCCAGCAGCCGGGGACTAGCGGGAGCTTACAAGACCCAGTACTTC.

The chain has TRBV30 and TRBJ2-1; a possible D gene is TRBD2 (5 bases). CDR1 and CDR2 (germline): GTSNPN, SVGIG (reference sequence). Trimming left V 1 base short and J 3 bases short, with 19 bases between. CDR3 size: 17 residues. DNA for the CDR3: TGTGCCTGGAGTGGGGTCCGGGCGGGCGCCGACTACAATGAGCAGTTCTTC. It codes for CAWSGVRAGADYNEQFF.

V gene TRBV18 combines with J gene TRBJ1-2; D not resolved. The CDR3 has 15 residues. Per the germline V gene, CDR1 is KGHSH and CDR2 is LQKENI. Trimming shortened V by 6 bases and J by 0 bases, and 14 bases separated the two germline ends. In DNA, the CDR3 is TGTGCCAGCTCCCCCCGCGAGGGTCCTAACTATGGCTACACCTTC. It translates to CASSPREGPNYGYTF.

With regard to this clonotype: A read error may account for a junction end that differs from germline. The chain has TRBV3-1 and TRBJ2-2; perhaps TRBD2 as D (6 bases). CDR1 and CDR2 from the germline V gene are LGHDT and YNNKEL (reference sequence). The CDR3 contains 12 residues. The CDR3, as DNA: TGTGCCAGCAGCTACACCGACGGGGGGCTGTTTTTT. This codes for CASSYTDGGLFF.